This TCR beta chain appears in the sequencing data of a study of type 1 regulatory T cells. This CDR3 region has 15 residues. V dropped 5 bases and J dropped 2 bases, with 17 bases sitting between them. Per the germline V gene, CDR1 is DFQATT and CDR2 is SNEGSKA (reference sequence). T-allo10 cells from the graft donor were described as anergic, host-alloantigen-specific, and alloantigen-specific suppressors. TCRdb used MiXCR to reprocess the reads, holding one entry per CDR3 protein. The table shows about 24,000 distinct CDR3 sequences, with 72% occurring only once. A remark on this clonotype: Antigen specificity is unknown.

The clonotype comes from a human donor in good health. The sample consisted of cultured T cells, either the whole culture or a sorted T cell fraction (not recorded which). Subset defined: Tr1-enriched cell product generated in vitro against host alloantigens. V and J are TRBV20-1 and TRBJ2-3; tentative D call: TRBD2 (5 bases). The CDR3 bases are TGCAGTGCTCCTCGGGATTTCCTTGACACAGATACGCAGTATTTT. It is translated as CSAPRDFLDTDTQYF.